This T cell receptor beta chain was recorded in a study of kidney transplant recipient with SARS-CoV-2 infection. Trimming removed 4 bases at V and 4 bases at J, with 8 bases between. The CDR3 covers 13 residues. Germline assignment: CDR1 SGHTA and CDR2 FQGNSA. TCRdb re-called the reads with MiXCR, one entry per CDR3 protein. Of some 220,000 distinct CDR3 sequences in the sample, around 30% are singletons; the top ten hold around 6.8%. This clonotype was counted many times. The receptor's source is a young adult male patient who had COVID-19 and was a kidney transplant recipient. Part of the T cell pool may stem from the graft donor. Sequencing used a blood sample, obtained at baseline and on day 111 from a kidney transplant recipient. The chain carries TRBV7-2 and TRBJ1-5; no clear D gene. As DNA, the CDR3 is TGTGCCAGCAGCTCCTCAGCTAATCAGCCCCAGCATTTT. It codes for CASSSSANQPQHF.